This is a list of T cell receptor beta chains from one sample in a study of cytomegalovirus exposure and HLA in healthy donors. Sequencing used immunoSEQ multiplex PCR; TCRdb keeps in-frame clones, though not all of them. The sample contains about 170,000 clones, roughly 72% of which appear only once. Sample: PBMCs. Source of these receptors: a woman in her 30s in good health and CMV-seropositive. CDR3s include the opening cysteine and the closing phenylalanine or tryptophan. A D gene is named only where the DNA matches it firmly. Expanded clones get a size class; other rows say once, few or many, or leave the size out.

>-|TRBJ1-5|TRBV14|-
TGTGCCAGCAGCACGGCAGGCTTAAATCAGCCCCAGCATTTT
CASSTAGLNQPQHF
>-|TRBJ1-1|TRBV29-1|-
TGCAGCGTTAAAATCCCCCGAGACACTGAAGCTTTCTTT
CSVKIPRDTEAFF
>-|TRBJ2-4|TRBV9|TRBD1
TGTGCCAGCAGCTCCTCAGGACAGGGAGTAGTAGACATTCAGTACTTC
CASSSSGQGVVDIQYF
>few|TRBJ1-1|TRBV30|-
TGTGCCTGGAAATATGTCGAGTACACTGAAGCTTTCTTT
CAWKYVEYTEAFF
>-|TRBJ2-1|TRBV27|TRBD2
TGTGCCAGCAGTTTCCTCCGGACTAGCGGGTGGGCTGAGCAGTTCTTC
CASSFLRTSGWAEQFF
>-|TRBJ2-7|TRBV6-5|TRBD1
TGTGCCAGCAGTTACTCCGGGACAGGGTGGTACTTC
CASSYSGTGWYF
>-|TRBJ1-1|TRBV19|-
TGTGCCAGTAGTATAGGGACAGTTCCGCTGGCTTTCTTT
CASSIGTVPLAFF
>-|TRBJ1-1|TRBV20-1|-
TGCAGTGCTAGTATGAACACTGAAGCTTTCTTT
CSASMNTEAFF
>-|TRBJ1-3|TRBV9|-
TGTGCCAGCAGCGTGAACGATGTTAGCTCTGGAAACACCATATATTTT
CASSVNDVSSGNTIYF
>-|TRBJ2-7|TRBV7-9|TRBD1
TGTGCCAGCAGCCGGGGAGGTGGGACAGGGGGCAAAAGCTCCTACGAGCAGTACTTC
CASSRGGGTGGKSSYEQYF
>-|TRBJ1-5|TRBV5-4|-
TGTGCCAGCAGCTTTGGCGGCAATAGCAATCAGCCCCAGCATTTT
CASSFGGNSNQPQHF
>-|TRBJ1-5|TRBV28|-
TGTGCCAGCAGTTCACCCTATTTAAATAGCAATCAGCCCCAGCATTTT
CASSSPYLNSNQPQHF
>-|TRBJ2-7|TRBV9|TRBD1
TGTGCCAGCAGCGTAGGGGCAGGGGGCTCCTACGAGCAGTACTTC
CASSVGAGGSYEQYF
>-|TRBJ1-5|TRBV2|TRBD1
TGTGCCAGCAGGGTCCAGGGGGCCGTATTGGGACAGCCCCAGCATTTT
CASRVQGAVLGQPQHF
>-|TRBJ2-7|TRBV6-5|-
TGTGCCAGCAGTCCCATTTATAAAGACGAGCGGTACTTC
CASSPIYKDERYF
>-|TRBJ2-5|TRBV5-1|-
TGCGCCAGCAGCTTAAGGACGGGACTAGAGACCCAGTACTTC
CASSLRTGLETQYF
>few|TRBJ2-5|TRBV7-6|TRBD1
TGTGCCAGCTCGCTTACAGGGGGCGAGACCCAGTACTTC
CASSLTGGETQYF
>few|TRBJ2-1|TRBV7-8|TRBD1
TGTGCCAGCAGCCCAGGGGGCAATGAGCAGTTCTTC
CASSPGGNEQFF
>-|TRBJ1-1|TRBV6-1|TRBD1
TGTGCCAGCAGGGGACAGGGGGCAGCTGAAGCTTTCTTT
CASRGQGAAEAFF
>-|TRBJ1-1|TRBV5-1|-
TGCGCCAGCAGCTTGGTAGGCGGGGCGCGTCCAATGAACACTGAAGCTTTCTTT
CASSLVGGARPMNTEAFF
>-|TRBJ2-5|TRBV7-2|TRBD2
TGTGCCAGCAGCTTAATTCCGGGACTAGCGGGGGGATCCAAAGAGACCCAGTACTTC
CASSLIPGLAGGSKETQYF
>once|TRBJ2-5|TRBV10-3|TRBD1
TGTGCCATCGGAATCAAACAGGGGGCTGAGACCCAGTACTTC
CAIGIKQGAETQYF
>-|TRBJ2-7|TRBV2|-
TGTGCCAGCGGACAGAAGCCCACCTACGAGCAGTACTTC
CASGQKPTYEQYF
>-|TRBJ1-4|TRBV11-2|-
TGTGCCAGCAGCGTTAGTTGGGGGAGGGATGAAAAACTGTTTTTT
CASSVSWGRDEKLFF
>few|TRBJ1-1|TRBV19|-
TGTGCCAGCAACGGAGCTGAAGCTTTCTTT
CASNGAEAFF
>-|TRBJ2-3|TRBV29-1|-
TGCAGCGCTGACCACGGGACTGCCCGCACAGATACGCAGTATTTT
CSADHGTARTDTQYF
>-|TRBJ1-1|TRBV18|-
TGTGCCAGCTCACCACCGCGGCCAGAACTGAACACTGAAGCTTTCTTT
CASSPPRPELNTEAFF
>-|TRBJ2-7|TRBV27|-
TGTGCCAGCAGGCCATCTGGATTCTATGAGGAGTACTTC
CASRPSGFYEEYF
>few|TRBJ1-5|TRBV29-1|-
TGCAGCGTTCAAATAGGGGGTCGAAGTCAGCCCCAGCATTTT
CSVQIGGRSQPQHF
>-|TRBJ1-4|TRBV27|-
TGTGCCAGCAGTTTCGGCGGACTGGGTGAAAAACTGTTTTTT
CASSFGGLGEKLFF
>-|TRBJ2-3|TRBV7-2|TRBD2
TGTGCCAGCAGCTTGTACCGGACTAGCGGGGGGGATACGCAGTATTTT
CASSLYRTSGGDTQYF
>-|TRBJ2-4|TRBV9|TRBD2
TGTGCCAGCAGCGCAGAGGTTGCTAGCGGGCAGATAGCCAAAAACATTCAGTACTTC
CASSAEVASGQIAKNIQYF
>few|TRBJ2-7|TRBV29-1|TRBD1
TGCAGCGCTGGACAGGGGAAATACGAGCAGTACTTC
CSAGQGKYEQYF
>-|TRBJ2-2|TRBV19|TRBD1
TGTGCCAGTAGTATAGCCTACAGGGGGCGAACCGGGGAGCTGTTTTTT
CASSIAYRGRTGELFF
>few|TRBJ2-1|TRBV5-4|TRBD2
TGTGCCAGCAGCTCGCCTAGCGGGGGGGCCGTGGGGAATGAGCAGTTCTTC
CASSSPSGGAVGNEQFF
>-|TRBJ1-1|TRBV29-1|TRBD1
TGCAGCGTCCGATACGCCGGGACAGGGGACACTGAAGCTTTCTTT
CSVRYAGTGDTEAFF